This T cell receptor beta chain was recorded in a study of T-cell reconstitution after alpha-beta-depleted transplantation in children. V gave up 0 bases and J gave up 4 bases; unmatched junction bases: 3. The CDR3 totals 14 residues. The germline CDR1 and CDR2 sequences are SGHRS and YFSETQ. A library of TCRbeta sequences, prepared with unique molecular identifiers, was generated. One entry per CDR3 protein results from TCRdb running MiXCR on the PCR reads. The sample yields roughly 170,000 distinct CDR3 sequences, about 6.3% seen once. Many counts were recorded for this clonotype. The TCR comes from a human donor who donated a stem cell graft to a child with Wiskott-Aldrich syndrome. The V and J genes are TRBV5-1 and TRBJ1-2; 7 nucleotides line up with TRBD1. The sequences come from PBMCs from the stem cell graft donor, collected from the stem cell graft. DNA of the CDR3: TGCGCCAGCAGCTTGGGGACAGGAACCTATGGCTACACCTTC. Its protein is CASSLGTGTYGYTF.